The 5 T cell receptor beta chains below were found in one sample sequenced in a study of cytomegalovirus exposure and HLA in healthy donors. Use of 60 Vbeta and 13 Jbeta primers characterized the PCR. Profiling relied on immunoSEQ multiplex PCR, and the TCRdb table lists in-frame clones only, not all of them. The sample includes tens of thousands of clones, 75% to 85% of them seen just once. The sequenced sample was PBMCs. The receptors shown here come from a man in his fifties or sixties in good health and CMV-seropositive.

The genes are TRBV30 and TRBJ2-7; 8 bases line up with TRBD1. This CDR3 has 11 residues. The germline gives CDR1 GTSNPN, CDR2 SVGIG (reference sequence). The trim removed 7 bases at V and 6 bases at J, leaving 5 bases unmatched. The CDR3 sequence: CASRGLREQYF. The CDR3 region has the DNA TGTGCCTCCAGGGGGCTGCGCGAGCAGTACTTC. The full variable domain, with the rest looked up from reference TRBV30 and TRBJ2-7, is SQTIHQWPATLVQPVGSPLSLECTVEGTSNPNLYWYRQAAGRGLQLLFYSVGIGQISSEVPQNLSASRPQDRQFILSSKKLLLSDSGFYLCASRGLREQYFGPGTRLTVT.

This clone was picked up a small number of times. The genes are TRBV7-2 and TRBJ2-7; 14 bases are shared with TRBD2. Trimming at V came to 5 bases and at J to 2 bases, leaving 8 bases not matched to a gene. CDR3 size: 17 residues. The germline gives CDR1 SGHTA, CDR2 FQGNSA. This CDR3 is CASSGTSGSVRTYEQYF. CDR3 nucleotide sequence: TGTGCCAGCAGCGGGACTAGCGGGAGCGTAAGGACCTACGAGCAGTACTTC.

The CDR3 nucleotides are TGTGCCAGTAGCCGAGGTACAGGGGTAACCTACGAGCAGTACTTC. Translation: CASSRGTGVTYEQYF. This chain connects TRBV19 to TRBJ2-7; 7 bases match TRBD1. V gave up 6 bases and J gave up 2 bases; unmatched junction bases: 10. CDR3 length: 15 amino acids. Germline loops: CDR1 LNHDA, CDR2 SQIVND (reference sequence).

V is TRBV9 and J is TRBJ2-6, with TRBD1 identical over 11 bases. Germline assignment: CDR1 SGDLS and CDR2 YYNGEE. The CDR3 contains 16 residues. With 7 bases clipped from V and 2 bases from J, the junction kept 5 bases outside the gene matches. The CDR3 loop reads CASWRGQGAGANVLTF. The DNA of the CDR3 is TGTGCCAGCTGGCGGGGACAGGGGGCTGGGGCCAACGTCCTGACTTTC.

V usage is TRBV18 and J usage is TRBJ2-2, with D possibly matching TRBD1 (5 bases). CDR1 is KGHSH, CDR2 LQKENI, per germline. V shed 0 bases and J shed 3 bases, with 8 bases lying between them. The CDR3 totals 15 residues. The CDR3 bases are TGTGCCAGCTCACCACCGGGGCTTGACACCGGGGAGCTGTTTTTT. This translates into CASSPPGLDTGELFF.